This T cell receptor (beta chain) was observed in a study of blood T cell repertoires in COVID-19. Study information: Samples taken during acute and convalescent COVID-19 were collected in the United States, Italy and Spain.

V lost 2 bases and J 7 bases, leaving 11 bases between the germline ends. Looked up from germline, CDR1 is SGHDN and CDR2 is FVKESK. The CDR3 covers 14 residues. TCRdb's table, derived via immunoSEQ multiplex PCR, lists solely in-frame clones and lacks some. This table has about 240,000 clones, roughly 82% appearing once. The sequence was collected from a woman in her sixties or seventies with acute or convalescent COVID-19. The chain employs TRBV14 and TRBJ1-4; no definite D call. What was sequenced was peripheral blood. CDR3 nucleotides: TGTGCCAGCAGCCAAAGGACTCCTCGTGAAAAACTGTTTTTT. It is translated as CASSQRTPREKLFF.